The 27 T cell receptor beta chains listed next were all sequenced from one sample in a study of T-cell reconstitution after alpha-beta-depleted transplantation in children. The TCRbeta library was prepared with unique molecular identifiers. TCRdb re-analysed the PCR reads in MiXCR, keeping a single row per CDR3 protein. The sample has approximately 800,000 distinct CDR3 sequences, 16% seen once. Sequenced here: PBMCs, mostly from graft donor cells, sampled 360 days after TCRalphabeta/CD19-depleted stem cell transplant. Every receptor here comes from a male patient between 5 and 17 years old who had a stem cell transplant for acute lymphoblastic leukemia, so the T cells may come from the graft donor.

This clonotype was detected only a few times. The V gene is TRBV19, the J gene TRBJ2-3; 8 bases map to TRBD2. The junction had 17 bases not matched to a gene; V was cut back by 7 bases and J by 11 bases. There are 15 residues in the CDR3. Germline V gives CDR1 LNHDA, CDR2 SQIVND (reference sequence). CDR3 bases: TGTGCCAGTACCAATCCGGGACTAGGGATTTTTCGGCAGTATTTT. It translates to CASTNPGLGIFRQYF. Together with reference TRBV19 and TRBJ2-3, the CDR3 gives the full variable domain: DGGITQSPKYLFRKEGQNVTLSCEQNLNHDAMYWYRQDPGQGLRLIYYSQIVNDFQKGDIAEGYSVSREKKESFPLTVTSAQKNPTAFYLCASTNPGLGIFRQYFGPGTRLTVL.

This clonotype showed up just a few times. J is TRBJ2-2 and V is TRBV9; possible D gene TRBD1, 6 bases. The V end lost 2 bases, the J end lost 5 bases, and 16 bases lay between the germline ends. CDR1 is SGDLS and CDR2 is YYNGEE in the germline V gene. The CDR3 totals 16 residues. The CDR3 nucleotides read TGTGCCAGCAGCGTTAACTACAGGGAAGGGACCGGGGAGCTGTTTTTT. This sequence encodes CASSVNYREGTGELFF.

The V call is TRBV5-1, the J call TRBJ1-4; 10 bases agree with TRBD1. The CDR3 loop spans 14 amino acids. V lost 4 bases, J lost 8 bases, and 5 bases stayed unmatched. The germline V gene encodes CDR1 SGHRS and CDR2 YFSETQ. The CDR3 DNA sequence: TGCGCCAGCAGCCGGACAGGGGGATCCGAAAAACTGTTTTTT. As protein: CASSRTGGSEKLFF.

There are a few counts of this clonotype. The J gene is TRBJ1-3, the V gene TRBV12-3 or TRBV12-4, with D perhaps matching TRBD1 (5 bases). The V gene lost 6 bases and the J gene lost 0 bases, with 12 bases spanning the gap. The CDR3 spans 15 residues. The DNA for the CDR3 is TGTGCCAGCAGCCTGACAGTTTCCTCTGGAAACACCATATATTTT. Translated: CASSLTVSSGNTIYF.

In this sample, this clonotype turned up a few times. This chain links TRBV27 with TRBJ1-6, with D possibly being TRBD1 (6 bases). The CDR3 runs 18 residues. Germline CDR1 is MNHEY and CDR2 is SMNVEV (reference sequence). Trimming pared 1 base from V and 0 bases from J, leaving 13 bases between. The CDR3 is CASSLLGAQHSYNSPLHF. Written as DNA, the CDR3 is TGTGCCAGCAGTTTATTGGGGGCGCAGCACTCCTATAATTCACCCCTCCACTTT.

This clonotype has only a few counts. This chain connects TRBV7-2 to TRBJ2-7; D may be TRBD2 (6 bases). The CDR3 runs to 15 residues. The germline V gene has CDR1 SGHTA and CDR2 FQGNSA. The V and J ends lost 0 bases and 3 bases respectively, with 12 bases between them. The CDR3 DNA reads TGTGCCAGCAGCTTAGCGGGACTCACATACTACGAGCAGTACTTC. It specifies CASSLAGLTYYEQYF. Together with reference TRBV7-2 and TRBJ2-7, the CDR3 gives the full variable domain: GAGVSQSPSNKVTEKGKDVELRCDPISGHTALYWYRQSLGQGLEFLIYFQGNSAPDKSGLPSDRFSAERTGGSVSTLTIQRTQQEDSAVYLCASSLAGLTYYEQYFGPGTRLTVT.

This chain uses TRBV2 with TRBJ2-5; D ambiguous. Trimming removed 7 bases at V and 5 bases at J, with 5 bases between. Germline V CDR1 and CDR2: SNHLY, FYNNEI. The CDR3 loop spans 10 amino acids. Here the CDR3 DNA reads TGTGCCAGCATGAGGGAGACCCAGTACTTC. It specifies CASMRETQYF.

The V gene is TRBV13, the J gene TRBJ2-2, with D hard to call. CDR3 length: 12 amino acids. The V end lost 5 bases, the J end lost 7 bases, and 8 bases lay between the germline ends. Germline lookup yields CDR1 PRHDT and CDR2 FYEKMQ (reference sequence). For the CDR3, the DNA is TGTGCCAGCAGCCCTTACATCGGGGAGCTGTTTTTT. Translation gives CASSPYIGELFF. The whole variable domain, filled in from reference TRBV13 and TRBJ2-2, reads AAGVIQSPRHLIKEKRETATLKCYPIPRHDTVYWYQQGPGQDPQFLISFYEKMQSDKGSIPDRFSAQQFSDYHSELNMSSLELGDSALYFCASSPYIGELFFGEGSRLTVL.

The sample holds one count of this clonotype. This chain joins TRBV19 and TRBJ1-1; 10 nucleotides line up with TRBD1. V dropped 5 bases and J dropped 0; count of bases not matched to a gene: 6. The CDR3 runs to 16 residues. The germline gives CDR1 LNHDA, CDR2 SQIVND (reference sequence). CDR3 in DNA: TGTGCCAGTAGTTTGACAGGGGGCTTAATGAACACTGAAGCTTTCTTT. Encoded protein: CASSLTGGLMNTEAFF.

This chain connects TRBV12-5 to TRBJ2-5; possible D gene TRBD1, 6 bases. The V gene lost 0 bases and the J gene lost 4 bases, with 15 bases spanning the gap. This CDR3 comprises 16 residues. Germline loops: CDR1 LGHNT, CDR2 FRNRAP. CDR3 bases: TGTGCTAGTGGTTTGGTACTTGGTGGCAGGGGAGAGACCCAGTACTTC. It specifies CASGLVLGGRGETQYF.

The chain is built from TRBV6-5 and TRBJ1-5; D is ambiguous. CDR1 MNHEY and CDR2 SVGAGI come from the germline V gene. The CDR3 totals 16 residues. Trimming pared 0 bases from V and 0 bases from J, leaving 9 bases between. Written as DNA, the CDR3 is TGTGCCAGCAGTTACTCGATCAGCTATAGCAATCAGCCCCAGCATTTT. This codes for CASSYSISYSNQPQHF.

This clonotype was seen many times. V is TRBV29-1 and J is TRBJ2-1; D may be TRBD1 (5 bases). The CDR3 has 15 residues. With 3 bases removed from V and 4 bases from J, the gap between germline ends came to 16 bases. CDR1 is SQVTM, CDR2 ANQGSEA, per germline. For the CDR3, the DNA is TGCAGCGTTGATGCTGGACAACGAAGATACAATGAGCAGTTCTTC. It translates to CSVDAGQRRYNEQFF.

V gene TRBV7-8 combines with J gene TRBJ1-2; D unresolved. CDR1 SGHVS and CDR2 FQNEAQ come from the germline V gene. Trimming took off 2 bases at V and 4 bases at J, with 17 bases between the two ends. The CDR3 is 16 amino acids. CDR3 nucleotides: TGTGCCAGCAGCTTAATGAGAGGGATACGGACCTATGGCTACACCTTC. The encoded protein is CASSLMRGIRTYGYTF. The entire variable domain, with the rest obtained from reference TRBV7-8 and TRBJ1-2, is as follows: GAGVSQSPRYKVAKRGQDVALRCDPISGHVSLFWYQQALGQGPEFLTYFQNEAQLDKSGLPSDRFFAERPEGSVSTLKIQRTQQEDSAVYLCASSLMRGIRTYGYTFGSGTRLTVV.

The rearrangement joins TRBV4-1 to TRBJ2-5, with a tentative D call TRBD1 (6 bases). Germline lookup yields CDR1 MGHRA and CDR2 YSYEKL. The CDR3 runs to 15 residues. With 3 bases removed from V and 1 base from J, the gap between germline ends came to 12 bases. This CDR3 reads CASSHDPDSQETQYF. The CDR3 bases are TGCGCCAGCAGCCACGACCCGGACAGCCAAGAGACCCAGTACTTC.

This clonotype has only a few counts. V and J are TRBV6-5 and TRBJ1-6; D call uncertain. CDR1 and CDR2 from the germline V gene are MNHEY and SVGAGI. The V end lost 4 bases, the J end lost 2 bases, and 18 bases lay between the germline ends. The CDR3 extends over 18 amino acids. For the CDR3, the DNA is TGTGCCAGCAGTTCTCGCCTGCCTATCTGGGCCTATAATTCACCCCTCCACTTT. Translated, it gives CASSSRLPIWAYNSPLHF.

This clonotype was observed a single time. V usage is TRBV7-9 and J usage is TRBJ1-2, with no clear D. The CDR3 contains 14 residues. Germline values: CDR1 SEHNR, CDR2 FQNEAQ (reference sequence). Trimming stripped 2 bases from V and 4 bases from J, with 11 bases between. CDR3 sequence (DNA): TGTGCCAGCAGCTTACTTGAGGCCGGCTATGGCTACACCTTC. This codes for CASSLLEAGYGYTF.

The chain joins TRBV2 to TRBJ2-7; D not certain. Per the germline V gene, CDR1 is SNHLY and CDR2 is FYNNEI. The V end lost 6 bases, the J end lost 2 bases, and 14 bases lay between the germline ends. This CDR3 region has 14 residues. The CDR3 reads CASRPRTSAYEQYF. The DNA for the CDR3 is TGTGCCAGCAGGCCTAGGACGTCCGCCTACGAGCAGTACTTC.

The V and J genes are TRBV12-3 or TRBV12-4 and TRBJ1-5; 7 bases match TRBD1. The ends lost 3 bases at V and 10 bases at J; junction bases unmatched: 27. CDR3 size: 20 residues. This CDR3 is CASSFFPLPIRDSSTLPQHF. The CDR3 coding sequence is TGTGCCAGCAGTTTTTTCCCGCTCCCTATCCGGGACAGCTCTACATTACCCCAGCATTTT.

This CDR3 reads CSAAPGAREKLFF. The CDR3 nucleotides read TGCAGTGCTGCCCCGGGGGCAAGAGAAAAACTGTTTTTT. The V gene is TRBV20-1, the J gene TRBJ1-4; tentatively, D is TRBD1 (6 bases). The germline gives CDR1 DFQATT, CDR2 SNEGSKA (reference sequence). Trimming left V 5 bases short and J 8 bases short, with 15 bases between. This CDR3 is 13 amino acids long.

Here the CDR3 DNA reads TGCGCCAGCAGCTTGTTAGGGACAGCGGATGGGACAGATACGCAGTATTTT. This encodes CASSLLGTADGTDTQYF. The V and J genes are TRBV5-1 and TRBJ2-3, with 7 bases aligning to TRBD1. CDR3 length equals 17 residues. The junction had 11 bases not matched to a gene; V was cut back by 1 base and J by 3 bases. The V gene's germline CDR1 is SGHRS and CDR2 YFSETQ.

Ten or more counts support this clonotype. The V and J genes are TRBV5-1 and TRBJ2-7; no reliable D call. Germline CDR1 is SGHRS and CDR2 is YFSETQ. V was pared by 5 bases and J by 4 bases, with 7 bases between. This CDR3 has 11 amino acids. CDR3 coding DNA: TGCGCCAGCAGGGTTCCATACGAGCAGTACTTC. Amino acid sequence: CASRVPYEQYF.

The rearrangement links TRBV12-3 or TRBV12-4 to TRBJ2-1, with TRBD2 matching over 10 bases. The trim removed 4 bases at V and 7 bases at J, leaving 19 bases unmatched. There are 19 residues in the CDR3. CDR3 loop: CASSSRASGRRFYSNEQFF. The DNA of the CDR3 is TGTGCCAGCAGTTCCCGGGCTAGCGGGAGAAGATTTTATAGTAATGAGCAGTTCTTC.

This clonotype was recorded at least ten times. The V gene is TRBV28, the J gene TRBJ2-7, with D unresolved. Germline loops: CDR1 MDHEN, CDR2 SYDVKM. The CDR3 totals 15 residues. The ends were cut back, 4 bases at V and 0 bases at J, with 13 bases in the middle. CDR3 bases: TGTGCCAGCAGTTCTCCCCGGGTGAGCTCCTACGAGCAGTACTTC. Protein: CASSSPRVSSYEQYF.

This clonotype showed up just a few times. The V gene is TRBV4-1, the J gene TRBJ2-7, with unresolved D. Germline CDR1 reads MGHRA; CDR2 reads YSYEKL. Deletions cut 1 base from V and 2 bases from J, with 6 bases between. The CDR3 is 13 amino acids. CDR3 nucleotides: TGCGCCAGCAGCCAAGTAGGCCCCTACGAGCAGTACTTC. Protein: CASSQVGPYEQYF.

The rearrangement uses TRBV20-1 and TRBJ2-1, with 8 positions matching TRBD2. J lost 1 base, V lost 6 bases, and 14 bases had no gene match. Germline values: CDR1 DFQATT, CDR2 SNEGSKA (reference sequence). There are 17 residues in the CDR3. The CDR3 nucleotides are TGCAGTGCCGGGACTAGTATAGGGTTGTGGTCCTACAATGAGCAGTTCTTC. It translates to CSAGTSIGLWSYNEQFF.

The gene calls are TRBV29-1 and TRBJ2-7; D may correspond to TRBD1 or TRBD2 (5 bases each). The CDR3 length is 13 residues. The germline V gene encodes CDR1 SQVTM and CDR2 ANQGSEA. V lost 3 bases and J lost 3, with 12 bases in between. CDR3 DNA: TGCAGCGTTGAGAGAGGGGACGGCTACGAGCAGTACTTC. This translates into CSVERGDGYEQYF.

The chain recombines TRBV6-2 or TRBV6-3 with TRBJ1-2, with D hard to call. Germline V CDR1 and CDR2: MNHEY, SVGEGT. There are 13 residues in the CDR3. V lost 2 bases and J 5 bases, leaving 9 bases between the germline ends. The DNA of the CDR3 is TGTGCCAGCAGTTACCGAACGAGGTATGGCTACACCTTC. It translates to CASSYRTRYGYTF.